This T cell receptor (beta chain) came from a study of PD-1 and CTLA-4 blockade in melanoma. The CDR3 covers 13 residues. The germline gives CDR1 SGHVS, CDR2 FQNEAQ. The germline V and J ends were trimmed by 1 base and 1 base, with 4 bases remaining between them. The protocol was immunoSEQ multiplex PCR, while the TCRdb copy is restricted to in-frame clones and leaves out a portion. In the table there are 25,000 to 35,000 clones, under 95% of which are singletons. The chain couples TRBV7-8 to TRBJ2-5; D gene unclear. This sequence originates from a human donor with melanoma. This material consisted of CD8+ T cells from peripheral blood, taken from a patient given anti-PD-1 treatment. The CDR3 nucleotides read TGTGCCAGCAGCTTAGGGGTCCAAGAGACCCAGTACTTC. Residues: CASSLGVQETQYF.